Below are 20 T cell receptor beta chains sequenced from a single sample in a study of T-cell memory formation after mild COVID-19. TCRdb itself ran the 5' RACE reads through MiXCR, one entry per CDR3 protein. The repertoire holds 150,000 or so distinct CDR3 sequences, with 11% as singletons. Specimen: PBMCs or a T cell subset sorted from them (not recorded which). The receptor set was obtained from a man aged 18 to 29 who had mild COVID-19 (a few samples of this study predate the infection). Cell type and time point are not known.

This clonotype was detected only a few times. The CDR3 nucleotides read TGTGCCAGCGGCAGGGATTCCCAAGCGGCCCTAGGATCACCCCTCCACTTT. It is translated as CASGRDSQAALGSPLHF. The chain combines TRBV27 with TRBJ1-6; weak D call: TRBD1 (5 bases). The length of the CDR3 is 17 residues. Germline assignment: CDR1 MNHEY and CDR2 SMNVEV (reference sequence). Trimming stripped 8 bases from V and 10 bases from J, with 27 bases between.

V gene TRBV5-1 combines with J gene TRBJ2-5, with 8 bases identical to TRBD1. The CDR3 covers 14 residues. Trimming at V came to 3 bases and at J to 0 bases, leaving 1 base not matched to a gene. Germline V CDR1 and CDR2: SGHRS, YFSETQ. The CDR3 protein is CASSWGQDQETQYF. The CDR3 DNA reads TGCGCCAGCAGCTGGGGACAGGACCAAGAGACCCAGTACTTC.

This clonotype was counted ten times or more. The chain uses TRBV7-2 and TRBJ2-7; no clear D. The V end lost 1 base, the J end lost 6 bases, and 4 bases lay between the germline ends. The germline gives CDR1 SGHTA, CDR2 FQGNSA. This CDR3 contains 11 residues. As DNA, the CDR3 is TGTGCCAGCAGCTTAGGAGCCGAGCAGTACTTC. This sequence encodes CASSLGAEQYF.

This chain joins TRBV10-3 and TRBJ2-7; TRBD2 is a possible D gene (7 bases). In germline, CDR1 is ENHRY, CDR2 SYGVKD. Trimming removed 2 bases at V and 6 bases at J, with 17 bases between. This CDR3 is 15 amino acids long. CDR3 sequence reads: CAISEEVLGGGEQYV. CDR3 nucleotide sequence: TGTGCCATCAGTGAGGAGGTACTAGGGGGGGGCGAGCAGTACGTC.

The J gene is TRBJ1-3, the V gene TRBV30; TRBD1 might be the D (5 bases). Germline V lookup: CDR1 GTSNPN, CDR2 SVGIG (reference sequence). The V end was cut by 5 bases, the J end by 1 base, with 6 bases between. CDR3 length: 12 residues. DNA of the CDR3: TGTGCCTGGGCAGGGTCTGGAAACACCATATATTTT. The encoded protein is CAWAGSGNTIYF.

The CDR3 sequence is CASSYQGTNEKLFF. CDR3 DNA: TGTGCCAGCAGTTACCAGGGAACTAATGAAAAACTGTTTTTT. V is TRBV6-5 and J is TRBJ1-4; a possible D gene is TRBD1 (5 bases). Trimming removed 2 bases from V and 1 base from J, with 5 bases in between. Per the germline V gene, CDR1 is MNHEY and CDR2 is SVGAGI. The CDR3 spans 14 residues.

J is TRBJ2-1 and V is TRBV9; D is perhaps TRBD2 (5 bases). The CDR3 totals 16 residues. V lost 2 bases, J lost 0 bases, and 12 bases lay in between. Per the germline V gene, CDR1 is SGDLS and CDR2 is YYNGEE. The CDR3 reads CASSVGGQLSYNEQFF. CDR3 coding DNA: TGTGCCAGCAGCGTTGGCGGGCAACTCTCCTACAATGAGCAGTTCTTC.

CDR3 nucleotides: TGCAGTGCTAATCAGGGGGCTACTTCACCCCTCCACTTT. As protein: CSANQGATSPLHF. The rearrangement links TRBV20-1 to TRBJ1-6, with 8 bases identical to TRBD1. With 4 bases clipped from V and 9 bases from J, the junction kept 5 bases outside the gene matches. Germline V gene data show CDR1 as DFQATT and CDR2 as SNEGSKA (reference sequence). This CDR3 is built from 13 residues.

This clonotype was recorded a few times. The CDR3 loop reads CASSLGPTRVNQPQHF. Written as DNA, the CDR3 is TGTGCCAGCAGCTTGGGTCCGACGCGAGTCAATCAGCCCCAGCATTTT. The V and J genes are TRBV7-2 and TRBJ1-5; D call uncertain. V lost 3 bases, J lost 3 bases, and 15 bases lay in between. The CDR3 extends over 16 amino acids. The V gene's germline CDR1 is SGHTA and CDR2 FQGNSA.

This clonotype was seen only a few times. CDR3 DNA: TGTGCTAGTGGCAGGGCGAATTACGAGCAGTACTTC. Protein: CASGRANYEQYF. The chain recombines TRBV12-5 with TRBJ2-7; weak D call: TRBD1 (5 bases). The ends were cut back, 6 bases at V and 4 bases at J, with 10 bases in the middle. Per the germline V gene, CDR1 is LGHNT and CDR2 is FRNRAP. The CDR3 has 12 amino acids.

The chain combines TRBV5-4 with TRBJ2-5; D assignment may be TRBD1 or TRBD2 (5 bases each). This CDR3 is 15 amino acids long. CDR1 SGHNT and CDR2 YYREEE come from the germline V gene (reference sequence). The germline V and J ends were trimmed by 0 bases and 4 bases, with 13 bases remaining between them. This CDR3 is CASSLEEGIRETQYF. Here the CDR3 DNA reads TGTGCCAGCAGCTTGGAAGAGGGGATACGAGAGACCCAGTACTTC. Combining the CDR3 with reference TRBV5-4 and TRBJ2-5 gives the whole variable domain ETGVTQSPTHLIKTRGQQVTLRCSSQSGHNTVSWYQQALGQGPQFIFQYYREEENGRGNFPPRFSGLQFPNYSSELNVNALELDDSALYLCASSLEEGIRETQYFGPGTRLLVL.

This clonotype was recorded a few times. V and J are TRBV7-2 and TRBJ1-1; 9 bases map to TRBD1. CDR1 and CDR2 from the germline V gene are SGHTA and FQGNSA. Unmatched junction bases numbered 7, after V lost 7 bases and J lost 10 bases. This CDR3 is built from 12 residues. The CDR3 DNA sequence: TGTGCCAGCATCGGACAGGGGAGAGGAGCTTTCTTT. Translation: CASIGQGRGAFF.

The sample holds many counts of this clonotype. The V and J genes are TRBV11-1 and TRBJ2-1; D tentatively reads TRBD1 or TRBD2 (5 bases each). The CDR3 runs 17 residues. Between the trimmed V and J ends, which lost 5 bases and 2 bases, there was a span of 19 bases. The germline gives CDR1 SGHAT, CDR2 FQDESV (reference sequence). CDR3 amino acids: CASSLMGVWGTYNEQFF. The CDR3 bases are TGTGCCAGCAGCCTAATGGGTGTGTGGGGGACCTACAATGAGCAGTTCTTC.

This clonotype was seen a few times. The chain has TRBV4-1 and TRBJ2-3; 10 bases match TRBD2. Germline V gene sequence: CDR1 MGHRA, CDR2 YSYEKL. V was clipped by 3 bases and J by 9 bases; unmatched bases: 9. The CDR3 extends over 15 amino acids. The CDR3 region is CASSQGVAGGETQYF. CDR3 in DNA: TGCGCCAGCAGCCAGGGTGTAGCGGGGGGTGAAACGCAGTATTTT.

This clonotype was picked up many times. The V gene is TRBV4-3, the J gene TRBJ2-7, with 8 positions matching TRBD1. CDR1 and CDR2 from the germline V gene are LGHNA and YSLEER. The CDR3 extends over 16 amino acids. The V and J ends lost 4 bases and 3 bases, in that order; junction bases with no gene match: 11. CDR3 bases: TGCGCCAGCAGCCCGGAGCCCTCGGGGACAGGCTACGAGCAGTACTTC. Encoded protein: CASSPEPSGTGYEQYF.

In this sample, this clonotype turned up many times. The chain uses TRBV3-1 and TRBJ1-6; D is possibly TRBD1 (6 bases). This CDR3 has 14 residues. V lost 4 bases and J 4 bases, leaving 8 bases between the germline ends. Germline CDR1 LGHDT, CDR2 YNNKEL (reference sequence). The CDR3 coding sequence is TGTGCCAGCAGCCTCAGGGGTTATAATTCACCCCTCCACTTT. It is translated as CASSLRGYNSPLHF. Variable domain in full (rest from reference TRBV3-1 and TRBJ1-6): DTAVSQTPKYLVTQMGNDKSIKCEQNLGHDTMYWYKQDSKKFLKIMFSYNNKELIINETVPNRFSPKSPDKAHLNLHINSLELGDSAVYFCASSLRGYNSPLHFGNGTRLTVT.

This clonotype was detected only once. The rearrangement uses TRBV20-1 and TRBJ1-2, with D perhaps matching TRBD1 (6 bases). Trimming shortened V by 2 bases and J by 3 bases, and 13 bases separated the two germline ends. Per germline, CDR1 DFQATT and CDR2 SNEGSKA (reference sequence). The CDR3 has 14 residues. The CDR3: CSARFVQGYYGYTF. DNA of the CDR3: TGCAGTGCTAGATTTGTTCAGGGGTACTATGGCTACACCTTC.

The chain carries TRBV5-4 and TRBJ1-1; TRBD1 matches at 7 bases. V lost 4 bases and J lost 1; bases outside the gene matches: 4. CDR1 and CDR2 (germline): SGHNT, YYREEE (reference sequence). The CDR3 contains 14 residues. The CDR3 loop reads CASSPWDRNTEAFF. The CDR3 DNA sequence: TGTGCCAGCAGCCCTTGGGACAGGAACACTGAAGCTTTCTTT.

Only a few counts were recorded for this clonotype. The rearrangement links TRBV7-2 to TRBJ2-7; 7 nucleotides align to TRBD1. The CDR3 runs 15 residues. From germline, CDR1 is SGHTA and CDR2 FQGNSA. V gave up 6 bases and J gave up 5 bases; unmatched junction bases: 13. CDR3 bases: TGTGCCAGCAGGGGGGATTACAGGGGCGGGCACGAGCAGTACTTC. Translation: CASRGDYRGGHEQYF.

The chain joins TRBV29-1 to TRBJ2-5; D not resolved. CDR3 length: 12 amino acids. Looked up from germline, CDR1 is SQVTM and CDR2 is ANQGSEA. CDR3 coding DNA: TGCACCTTCACGCAGGCTTCTGAGACCCAGTACTTC. Translated, it gives CTFTQASETQYF.